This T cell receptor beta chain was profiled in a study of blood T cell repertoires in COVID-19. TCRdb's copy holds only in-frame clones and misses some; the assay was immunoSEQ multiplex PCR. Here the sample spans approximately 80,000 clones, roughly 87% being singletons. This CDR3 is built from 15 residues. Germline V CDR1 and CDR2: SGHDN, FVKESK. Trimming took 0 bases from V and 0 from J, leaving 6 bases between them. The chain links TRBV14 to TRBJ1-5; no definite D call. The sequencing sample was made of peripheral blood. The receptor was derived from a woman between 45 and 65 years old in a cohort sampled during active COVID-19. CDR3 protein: CASSQDAGSNQPQHF. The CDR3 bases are TGTGCCAGCAGCCAAGATGCCGGTAGCAATCAGCCCCAGCATTTT.